This T cell receptor (beta chain) was documented in a study of OX40 agonist ivuxolimab in advanced cancers. Study-level information: With a range of roughly 20 to 80, age averaged roughly 60 years, and about 80% were male.

Profiled with immunoSEQ multiplex PCR; TCRdb holds only in-frame clones, not every one. The data hold tens of thousands of clones, with roughly 88% observed a single time. V dropped 5 bases and J dropped 5 bases, with 15 bases sitting between them. The CDR3 covers 14 residues. CDR1 and CDR2 from the germline V gene are MDHEN and SYDVKM. The material was CD4+ or CD8+ T cells sorted from blood, obtained in a trial of the OX40 agonist ivuxolimab. The rearrangement links TRBV28 to TRBJ2-5; D is undetermined. This clonotype originated in an adult with an advanced solid tumor such as melanoma, head and neck, liver or kidney cancer. The CDR3 loop is CASSPLRAWETQYF. CDR3 DNA sequence: TGTGCCAGCAGTCCCCTCCGGGCTTGGGAGACCCAGTACTTC.